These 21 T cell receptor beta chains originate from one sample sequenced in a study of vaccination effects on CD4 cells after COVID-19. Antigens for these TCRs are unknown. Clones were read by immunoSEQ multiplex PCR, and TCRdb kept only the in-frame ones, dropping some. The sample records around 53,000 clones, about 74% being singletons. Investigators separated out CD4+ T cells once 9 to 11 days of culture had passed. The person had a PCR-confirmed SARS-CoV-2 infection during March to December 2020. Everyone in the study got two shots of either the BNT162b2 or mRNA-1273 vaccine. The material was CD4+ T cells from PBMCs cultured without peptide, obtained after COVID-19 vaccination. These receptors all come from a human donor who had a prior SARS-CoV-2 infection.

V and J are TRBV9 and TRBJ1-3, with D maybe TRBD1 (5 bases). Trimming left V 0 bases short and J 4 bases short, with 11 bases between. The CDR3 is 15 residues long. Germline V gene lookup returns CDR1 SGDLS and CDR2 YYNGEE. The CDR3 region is CASSVEGVPGNTIYF. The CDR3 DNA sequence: TGTGCCAGCAGCGTAGAAGGGGTTCCAGGAAACACCATATATTTT.

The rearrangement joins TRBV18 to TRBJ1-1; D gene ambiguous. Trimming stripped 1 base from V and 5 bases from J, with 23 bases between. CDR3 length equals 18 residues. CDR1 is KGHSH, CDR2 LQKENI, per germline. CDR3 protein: CASSPQWSFTASDTEAFF. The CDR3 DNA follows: TGTGCCAGCTCACCACAGTGGAGCTTCACAGCAAGTGATACTGAAGCTTTCTTT.

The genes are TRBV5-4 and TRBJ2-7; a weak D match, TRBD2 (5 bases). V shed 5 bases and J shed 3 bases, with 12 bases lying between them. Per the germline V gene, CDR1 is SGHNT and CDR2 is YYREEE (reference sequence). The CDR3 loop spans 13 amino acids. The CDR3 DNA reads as TGTGCCAGCAGTCAAGACGGACTCTACGAGCAGTACTTC. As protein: CASSQDGLYEQYF.

The CDR3 region has the DNA TGCGCCAGCAGCTTGCTTAGCGGGGTATACCAAGAGACCCAGTACTTC. Its protein is CASSLLSGVYQETQYF. The V and J genes are TRBV5-1 and TRBJ2-5; 8 positions match TRBD2. Germline CDR1 SGHRS, CDR2 YFSETQ. The CDR3 contains 16 residues. V lost 1 base and J lost 0; bases outside the gene matches: 5.

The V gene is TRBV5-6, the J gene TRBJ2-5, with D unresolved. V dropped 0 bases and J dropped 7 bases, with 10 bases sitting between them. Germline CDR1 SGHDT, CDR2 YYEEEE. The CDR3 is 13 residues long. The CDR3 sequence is CASSLGHRGTQYF. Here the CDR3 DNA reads TGTGCCAGCAGCTTGGGACATCGAGGGACCCAGTACTTC.

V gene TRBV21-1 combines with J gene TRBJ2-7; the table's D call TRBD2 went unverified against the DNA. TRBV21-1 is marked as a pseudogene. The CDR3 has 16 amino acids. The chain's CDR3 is CASSLRDYPFPHEQYF. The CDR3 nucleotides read TGTGCCAGCAGCCTCCGGGACTACCCATTCCCCCACGAGCAGTACTTC.

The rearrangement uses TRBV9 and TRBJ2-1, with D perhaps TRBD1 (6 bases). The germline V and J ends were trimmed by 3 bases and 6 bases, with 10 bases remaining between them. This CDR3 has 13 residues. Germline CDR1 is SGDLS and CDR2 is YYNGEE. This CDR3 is CASSADRSNEQFF. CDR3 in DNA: TGTGCCAGCAGCGCGGACAGATCCAATGAGCAGTTCTTC. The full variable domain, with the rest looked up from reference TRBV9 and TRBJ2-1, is DSGVTQTPKHLITATGQRVTLRCSPRSGDLSVYWYQQSLDQGLQFLIQYYNGEERAKGNILERFSAQQFPDLHSELNLSSLELGDSALYFCASSADRSNEQFFGPGTRLTVL.

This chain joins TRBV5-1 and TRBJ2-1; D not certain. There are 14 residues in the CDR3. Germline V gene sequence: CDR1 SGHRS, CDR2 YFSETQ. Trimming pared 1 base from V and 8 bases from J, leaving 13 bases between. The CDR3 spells CASSLSPSRDEQFF. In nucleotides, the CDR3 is TGCGCCAGCAGCTTGTCTCCGTCTCGGGATGAGCAGTTCTTC.

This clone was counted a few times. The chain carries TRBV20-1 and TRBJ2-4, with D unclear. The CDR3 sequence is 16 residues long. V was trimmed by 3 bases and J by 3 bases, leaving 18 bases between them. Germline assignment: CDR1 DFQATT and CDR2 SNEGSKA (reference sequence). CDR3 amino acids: CSASSLGPVDKNIQYF. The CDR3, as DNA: TGCAGTGCTAGTTCCCTAGGGCCGGTCGACAAAAACATTCAGTACTTC.

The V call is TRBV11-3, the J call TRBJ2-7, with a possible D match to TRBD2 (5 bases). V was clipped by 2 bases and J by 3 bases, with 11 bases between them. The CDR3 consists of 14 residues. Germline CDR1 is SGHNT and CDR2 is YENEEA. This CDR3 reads CASSLSGRFYEQYF. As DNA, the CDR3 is TGTGCCAGCAGCTTAAGCGGAAGATTCTACGAGCAGTACTTC.

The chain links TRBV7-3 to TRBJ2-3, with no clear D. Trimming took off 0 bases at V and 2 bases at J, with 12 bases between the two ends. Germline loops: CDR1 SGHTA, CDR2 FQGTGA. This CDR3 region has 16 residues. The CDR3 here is CASSLTGIGNTDTQYF. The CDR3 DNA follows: TGTGCCAGCAGCTTAACTGGTATAGGTAACACAGATACGCAGTATTTT.

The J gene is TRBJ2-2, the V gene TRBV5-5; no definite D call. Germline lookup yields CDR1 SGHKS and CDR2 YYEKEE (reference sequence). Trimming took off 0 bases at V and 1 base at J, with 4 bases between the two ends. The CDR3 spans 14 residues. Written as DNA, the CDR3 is TGTGCCAGCAGCTTGGGCGGGAACACCGGGGAGCTGTTTTTT. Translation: CASSLGGNTGELFF.

The DNA of the CDR3 is TGTGCCAGCAGTGAAGCGTTCGTAGGGCGGGGGAGCACAGATACGCAGTATTTT. Amino acids: CASSEAFVGRGSTDTQYF. This chain connects TRBV6-1 to TRBJ2-3, with 7 bases that match TRBD2. This CDR3 spans 18 amino acids. CDR1 is MNHNS and CDR2 is SASEGT in the germline V gene. J gave up 0 bases and V 0 bases, and 9 bases lay outside the gene matches.

The CDR3: CASSVDYRGRGKNIQYF. The CDR3 DNA is TGTGCCAGCAGCGTAGATTACAGGGGGCGGGGCAAAAACATTCAGTACTTC. The genes are TRBV9 and TRBJ2-4; 9 bases map to TRBD1. The V gene end was trimmed by 0 bases and the J gene end by 3 bases; junction bases not matched to a gene: 7. Germline values: CDR1 SGDLS, CDR2 YYNGEE. This CDR3 has 17 residues.

CDR3: CATSRDWDQPQHF. CDR3 nucleotides: TGTGCCACCAGCAGAGATTGGGATCAGCCCCAGCATTTT. This chain connects TRBV15 to TRBJ1-5; no reliable D call. This CDR3 comprises 13 residues. Germline lookup yields CDR1 LNHNV and CDR2 YYDKDF (reference sequence). Trimming took off 0 bases at V and 5 bases at J, with 5 bases between the two ends.

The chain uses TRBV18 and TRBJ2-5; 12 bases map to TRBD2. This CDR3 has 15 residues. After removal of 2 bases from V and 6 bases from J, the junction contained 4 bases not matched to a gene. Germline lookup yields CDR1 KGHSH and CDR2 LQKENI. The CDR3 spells CASSPRLAGEKTQYF. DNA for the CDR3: TGTGCCAGCTCACCAAGACTAGCGGGAGAGAAGACCCAGTACTTC.

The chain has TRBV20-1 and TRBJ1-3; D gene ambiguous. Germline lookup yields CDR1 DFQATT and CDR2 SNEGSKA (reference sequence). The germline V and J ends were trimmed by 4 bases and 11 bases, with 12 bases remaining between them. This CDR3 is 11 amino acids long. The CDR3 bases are TGCAGTGCTATTTTGGGATTAGCCATATATTTT. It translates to CSAILGLAIYF.

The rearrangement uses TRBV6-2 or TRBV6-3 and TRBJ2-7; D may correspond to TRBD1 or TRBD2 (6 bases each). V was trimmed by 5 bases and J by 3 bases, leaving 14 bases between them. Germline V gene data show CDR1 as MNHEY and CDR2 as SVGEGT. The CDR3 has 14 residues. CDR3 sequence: CASSRSGADYEQYF. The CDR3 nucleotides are TGTGCCAGCAGTCGGTCGGGGGCGGACTACGAGCAGTACTTC.

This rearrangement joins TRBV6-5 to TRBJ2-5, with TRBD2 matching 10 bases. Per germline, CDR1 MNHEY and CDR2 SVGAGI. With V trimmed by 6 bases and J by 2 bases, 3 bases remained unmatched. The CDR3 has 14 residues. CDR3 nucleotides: TGTGCCAGCAGAAGAGCGGGAGGGCAAGAGACCCAGTACTTC. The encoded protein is CASRRAGGQETQYF.

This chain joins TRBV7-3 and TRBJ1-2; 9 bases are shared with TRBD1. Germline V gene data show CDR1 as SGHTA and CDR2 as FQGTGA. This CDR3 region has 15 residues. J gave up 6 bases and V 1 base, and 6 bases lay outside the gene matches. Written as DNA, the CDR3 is TGTGCCAGCAGCTTAAATGGACAGGGGTTCGATGGCTACACCTTC. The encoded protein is CASSLNGQGFDGYTF.

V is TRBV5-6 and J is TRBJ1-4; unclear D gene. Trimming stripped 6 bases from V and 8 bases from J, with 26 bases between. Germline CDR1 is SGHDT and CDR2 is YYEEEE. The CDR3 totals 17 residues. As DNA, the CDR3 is TGTGCCAGCACCACCCGGGAGGGTTTGAACCCGAACGAAAAACTGTTTTTT. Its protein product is CASTTREGLNPNEKLFF.